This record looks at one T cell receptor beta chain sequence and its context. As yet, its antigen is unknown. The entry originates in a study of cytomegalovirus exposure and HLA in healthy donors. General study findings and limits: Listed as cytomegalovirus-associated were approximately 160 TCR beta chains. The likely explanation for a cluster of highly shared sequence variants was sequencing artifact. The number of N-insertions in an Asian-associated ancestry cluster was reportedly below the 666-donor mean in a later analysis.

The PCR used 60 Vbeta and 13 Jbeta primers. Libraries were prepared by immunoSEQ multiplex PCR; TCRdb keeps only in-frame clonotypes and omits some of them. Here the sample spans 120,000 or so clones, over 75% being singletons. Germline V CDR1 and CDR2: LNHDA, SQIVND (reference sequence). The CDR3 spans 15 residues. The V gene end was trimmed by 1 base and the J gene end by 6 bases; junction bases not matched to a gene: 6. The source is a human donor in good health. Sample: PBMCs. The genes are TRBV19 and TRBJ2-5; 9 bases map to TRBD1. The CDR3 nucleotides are TGTGCCAGTAGTATAGGAGGACAGGGGCGCAAGACCCAGTACTTC. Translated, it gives CASSIGGQGRKTQYF.